What follows describes a single T cell receptor beta chain. Per the original methods: Estimates of nucleated cell counts were drawn from the amplification of reference gene primers. The method was immunoSEQ multiplex PCR; TCRdb's version includes in-frame clones alone and lacks a portion of them. The D gene and trimming were derived from the DNA, and the V and J assignments and clone size from that table. The sample contains about 240,000 clones, roughly 82% of which appear only once. The length of the CDR3 is 12 residues. Trimming took off 5 bases at V and 0 bases at J, with 6 bases between the two ends. Germline V lookup: CDR1 GTSNPN, CDR2 SVGIG (reference sequence). This record belongs to a study of blood T cell repertoires in COVID-19. Across the study: Donors in the United States, Italy and Spain gave samples during acute or convalescent COVID-19. T cells, B-cell-depleted T cells, or PBMCs provided the cDNA or gDNA that served as material.

The chain recombines TRBV30 with TRBJ2-3; D is perhaps TRBD2 (5 bases). The specimen sequenced was peripheral blood. The TCR sequence derives from a woman between 65 and 79 years old with acute or convalescent COVID-19. The CDR3: CAWGGSTDTQYF. The DNA for the CDR3 is TGTGCCTGGGGCGGGAGCACAGATACGCAGTATTTT.